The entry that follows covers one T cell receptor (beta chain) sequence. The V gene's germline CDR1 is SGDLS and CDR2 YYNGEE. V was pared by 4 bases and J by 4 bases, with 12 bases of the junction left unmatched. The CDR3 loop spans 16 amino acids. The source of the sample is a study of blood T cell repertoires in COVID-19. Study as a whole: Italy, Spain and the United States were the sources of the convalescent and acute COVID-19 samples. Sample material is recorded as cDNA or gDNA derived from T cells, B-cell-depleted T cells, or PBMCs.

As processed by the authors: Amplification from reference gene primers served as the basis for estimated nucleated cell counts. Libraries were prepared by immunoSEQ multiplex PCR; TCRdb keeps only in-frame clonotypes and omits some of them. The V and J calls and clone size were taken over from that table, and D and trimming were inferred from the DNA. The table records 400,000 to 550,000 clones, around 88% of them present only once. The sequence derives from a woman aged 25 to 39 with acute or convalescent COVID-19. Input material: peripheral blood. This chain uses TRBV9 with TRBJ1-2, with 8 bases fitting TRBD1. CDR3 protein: CASSYPKTGETYGYTF. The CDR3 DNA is TGTGCCAGCAGCTACCCAAAGACAGGGGAAACCTATGGCTACACCTTC.